These T cell receptor beta chains were read from a single sample in a study of T cell changes during pregnancy in multiple sclerosis. This table comes from immunoSEQ multiplex PCR, and its TCRdb copy is limited to in-frame clones, with some not included. The table includes fewer than 85,000 clones, over 90% detected once. The material sequenced was peripheral blood, taken in the third trimester of pregnancy. The receptors shown here come from a female donor with multiple sclerosis, enrolled in a pregnancy study. Both conserved end residues are part of each CDR3. Each record gives: V gene, D gene, J gene, clone size, CDR3 DNA, CDR3 protein. The D gene is left open where the match is weak. Clone size, where shown, is once, few, many, or a class for clones that have expanded.

V: TRBV5-4
D: TRBD2
J: TRBJ2-2
size: .
DNA: TGTGCCAGCAGCTTGGGTGGTCGGGGGGGCGACACCGGGGAGCTGTTTTTT
CDR3: CASSLGGRGGDTGELFF

V: TRBV6-5
D: .
J: TRBJ1-4
size: .
DNA: TGTGCCAGCAGTTACTCGAAGGGACAAGGAAAACTGTTTTTT
CDR3: CASSYSKGQGKLFF

V: TRBV11-2
D: TRBD1
J: TRBJ1-2
size: .
DNA: TGTGCCAGCAGCTTAGATCAGGGGGACTATGGCTACACCTTC
CDR3: CASSLDQGDYGYTF

V: TRBV7-9
D: .
J: TRBJ2-1
size: once
DNA: TGTGCCAGCAGCTTCGGGGGGACAACCTTCAATGAGCAGTTCTTC
CDR3: CASSFGGTTFNEQFF

V: TRBV21-1
D: .
J: TRBJ1-2
size: .
DNA: TGTGCCAGCAGCAATAATGAGGCTAACTATGGCTACACCTTC
CDR3: CASSNNEANYGYTF

V: TRBV19
D: .
J: TRBJ1-1
size: .
DNA: TGTGCCAGTAGCCCCCACTACGGTGAAGCTTTCTTT
CDR3: CASSPHYGEAFF

V: TRBV4-2
D: .
J: TRBJ1-1
size: once
DNA: TGTGCCAGCAGCCAAGGATTAGAAACTGAAGCTTTCTTT
CDR3: CASSQGLETEAFF

V: TRBV29-1
D: .
J: TRBJ1-1
size: .
DNA: TGCAGCGTTGTGGAGGATCCGAACACTGAAGCTTTCTTT
CDR3: CSVVEDPNTEAFF

V: TRBV2
D: .
J: TRBJ1-1
size: .
DNA: TGTGCCAGCAGTTACGGACTGAGAATGGGGAACACTGAAGCTTTCTTT
CDR3: CASSYGLRMGNTEAFF

V: TRBV5-1
D: .
J: TRBJ1-4
size: .
DNA: TGCGCCAGCAGCTTGGGTGCCAGGGACTACGAGTCAACTAATGAAAAACTGTTTTTT
CDR3: CASSLGARDYESTNEKLFF

V: TRBV2
D: .
J: TRBJ2-1
size: once
DNA: TGTGCCAGCAGTGAATTCCTAGCAGGCAATGAGCAGTTCTTC
CDR3: CASSEFLAGNEQFF

V: TRBV2
D: .
J: TRBJ2-3
size: .
DNA: TGTGCCAGGGGGCAAGATACGCAGTATTTT
CDR3: CARGQDTQYF

V: TRBV5-4
D: TRBD2
J: TRBJ2-3
size: .
DNA: TGTGCCAGCAGGCTAGCGGGGAGCACAGATACGCAGTATTTT
CDR3: CASRLAGSTDTQYF

V: TRBV7-2
D: .
J: TRBJ1-5
size: .
DNA: TGTGCCAGCAGCTTAAGTTTCCAGGGGACATTTGATTTT
CDR3: CASSLSFQGTFDF

V: TRBV5-6
D: TRBD2
J: TRBJ2-3
size: .
DNA: TGTGCCAGCAGCTGGGCGGGACTAGCGCGTGATACGCAGTATTTT
CDR3: CASSWAGLARDTQYF

V: TRBV7-6
D: .
J: TRBJ2-3
size: once
DNA: TGTGCCAGCAGCCTGTCAGATACGCAGTATTTT
CDR3: CASSLSDTQYF

V: TRBV2
D: .
J: TRBJ1-3
size: .
DNA: TGTGCCAGCAGTGACACAGATCTCTCTGGAAACACCATATATTTT
CDR3: CASSDTDLSGNTIYF

V: TRBV6-5
D: .
J: TRBJ1-6
size: .
DNA: TGTGCCAGCAGCCTGGACAGCATCAATTCACCCCTCCACTTT
CDR3: CASSLDSINSPLHF

V: TRBV7-3
D: .
J: TRBJ2-3
size: .
DNA: TGTGCCAGCAGCTTAGGTAGAGGAGATACGCAGTATTTT
CDR3: CASSLGRGDTQYF

V: TRBV7-9
D: TRBD1
J: TRBJ1-2
size: .
DNA: TGTGCCAGCAGCTTAGCTACAGGGGTCGGCTACACCTTC
CDR3: CASSLATGVGYTF

V: TRBV27
D: TRBD1
J: TRBJ2-7
size: .
DNA: TGTGCCAGCAGTTTCCTCGATCCGACAGGGCCCTACGAGCAGTACTTC
CDR3: CASSFLDPTGPYEQYF

V: TRBV5-8
D: TRBD1
J: TRBJ1-6
size: .
DNA: TGTGCCAGCAGCTTAAGGGACAGGAACTACTTTAATTCACCCCTCCACTTT
CDR3: CASSLRDRNYFNSPLHF

V: TRBV14
D: .
J: TRBJ2-1
size: .
DNA: TGTGCCAGCAGCCTGAGCGGCGATGAGCAGTTCTTC
CDR3: CASSLSGDEQFF

V: TRBV19
D: TRBD1
J: TRBJ2-7
size: .
DNA: TGTGCCAGTAGTAGTTGGACAGGGCGGTGGGAGCAGTACTTC
CDR3: CASSSWTGRWEQYF

V: TRBV5-1
D: .
J: TRBJ2-1
size: .
DNA: TGCGCCAGCAGCTGGGCGGGGGACACCAATGAGCAGTTCTTC
CDR3: CASSWAGDTNEQFF

V: TRBV5-1
D: TRBD2
J: TRBJ2-2
size: .
DNA: TGCGCCAGCAGCTTGACGAGCGGGGGGGCCGCCGGGGAGCTGTTTTTT
CDR3: CASSLTSGGAAGELFF

V: TRBV6-6
D: .
J: TRBJ2-5
size: .
DNA: TGTGCCAGCAGTTACAAGAGTGCCGGAGAGACCCAGTACTTC
CDR3: CASSYKSAGETQYF

V: TRBV30
D: .
J: TRBJ1-1
size: once
DNA: TGTGCCTGGAGACCCGCTGCCAGGAACACTGAAGCTTTCTTT
CDR3: CAWRPAARNTEAFF

V: TRBV6-1
D: TRBD1
J: TRBJ1-2
size: .
DNA: TGTGCCAGCAGTGAAGCCTACGGACAGGGCCACTATGGCTACACCTTC
CDR3: CASSEAYGQGHYGYTF

V: TRBV9
D: .
J: TRBJ1-4
size: .
DNA: TGTGCCAGCAGCCCCCGCTTCGAGGCCCCGAGAGAAAAACTGTTTTTT
CDR3: CASSPRFEAPREKLFF

V: TRBV6-1
D: .
J: TRBJ2-1
size: .
DNA: TGTGCCAGCATAGGACGCGGGCCCAATGAGCAGTTCTTC
CDR3: CASIGRGPNEQFF

V: TRBV7-9
D: .
J: TRBJ2-1
size: .
DNA: TGTGCCAGCAGCCAATGGCATCGGGGTGACAATGAGCAGTTCTTC
CDR3: CASSQWHRGDNEQFF

V: TRBV7-2
D: .
J: TRBJ2-3
size: once
DNA: TGTGCCAGCAGCGCGCCCCAGGTTTCAGATACGCAGTATTTT
CDR3: CASSAPQVSDTQYF

V: TRBV6-4
D: TRBD1
J: TRBJ2-3
size: .
DNA: TGTGCCAGCAGGGGGACAGTAACAGATACGCAGTATTTT
CDR3: CASRGTVTDTQYF

V: TRBV6-5
D: .
J: TRBJ2-3
size: .
DNA: TGTGCCAGCAGACGACGCGAGGCTAGCACAGATACGCAGTATTTT
CDR3: CASRRREASTDTQYF

V: TRBV29-1
D: .
J: TRBJ1-2
size: once
DNA: TGCAGCGTTGGGAGCGATACCTATGGCTACACCTTC
CDR3: CSVGSDTYGYTF

V: TRBV27
D: .
J: TRBJ1-1
size: .
DNA: TGTGCCAGCGGAAACCTTGGGGGGAGGGCTTTCTTT
CDR3: CASGNLGGRAFF

V: TRBV7-6
D: .
J: TRBJ1-1
size: .
DNA: TGTGCCAGCAGCCCGACAGTGAACACTGAAGCTTTCTTT
CDR3: CASSPTVNTEAFF

V: TRBV9
D: TRBD1
J: TRBJ1-6
size: .
DNA: TGTGCCAGCAGCCCCCTAGGGGACAGGGGAGGGTCACCCCTCCACTTT
CDR3: CASSPLGDRGGSPLHF

V: TRBV4-1
D: .
J: TRBJ1-5
size: .
DNA: TGCGCCAGCAGCCAAGAGGGCCCCGAGACGGGCAATCAGCCCCAGCATTTT
CDR3: CASSQEGPETGNQPQHF

V: TRBV18
D: TRBD2
J: TRBJ2-7
size: .
DNA: TGTGCCAGCTCACTAGGGGACGGGGGGACCTACGAGCAGTACTTC
CDR3: CASSLGDGGTYEQYF

V: TRBV29-1
D: TRBD1
J: TRBJ1-2
size: .
DNA: TGCAGCGTCGAGCCAGGGGGCTATGGCTACACCTTC
CDR3: CSVEPGGYGYTF

V: TRBV19
D: .
J: TRBJ1-5
size: .
DNA: TGTGCCAGCCTACAGAGCTATAGCAATCAGCCCCAGCATTTT
CDR3: CASLQSYSNQPQHF

V: TRBV18
D: .
J: TRBJ1-5
size: .
DNA: TGTGCCAGCTCATATGACTCCGACAATCAGCCCCAGCATTTT
CDR3: CASSYDSDNQPQHF

V: TRBV5-1
D: .
J: TRBJ1-1
size: .
DNA: TGCGCCAGCAGCCCGACCCCCGACAGGTACGACACTGAAGCTTTCTTT
CDR3: CASSPTPDRYDTEAFF

V: TRBV6-5
D: TRBD1
J: TRBJ1-5
size: .
DNA: TGTGCCAGCAGTCCGGACAGGACTTACCCCCAGCATTTT
CDR3: CASSPDRTYPQHF

V: TRBV6-6
D: .
J: TRBJ1-1
size: .
DNA: TGTGCCAGCAGTGCAGCGGGGGGCGACACTGAAGCTTTCTTT
CDR3: CASSAAGGDTEAFF

V: TRBV11-2
D: .
J: TRBJ2-7
size: .
DNA: TGTGCCAGCAGCCCAAGATGGCGGCCTATCTACGAGCAGTACTTC
CDR3: CASSPRWRPIYEQYF

V: TRBV6-5
D: .
J: TRBJ1-6
size: once
DNA: TGTGCCGCCCGGGGGGCGGAGCCTAATTCACCCCTCCACTTT
CDR3: CAARGAEPNSPLHF

V: TRBV6-6
D: TRBD1
J: TRBJ1-6
size: .
DNA: TGTGCCAGCAGGACCGACAGGGTGTCAAATTCACCCCTCCACTTT
CDR3: CASRTDRVSNSPLHF

V: TRBV30
D: .
J: TRBJ1-3
size: .
DNA: TGTGCCTGGAGCCAGTCTGGAAACACCATATATTTT
CDR3: CAWSQSGNTIYF

V: TRBV6-5
D: TRBD2
J: TRBJ2-7
size: .
DNA: TGTGCCAGCAGTTACGGTAGCGGGGGCTACGAGCAGTACTTC
CDR3: CASSYGSGGYEQYF

V: TRBV9
D: .
J: TRBJ1-1
size: .
DNA: TGTGCCAGCAGCTGGGGGGGGGCACCGAACACTGAAGCTTTCTTT
CDR3: CASSWGGAPNTEAFF